The entry below gives a single T cell receptor (beta chain) sequence along with its context. CDR1 is MNHEY and CDR2 is SVGAGI in the germline V gene. V shed 5 bases and J shed 5 bases, with 12 bases lying between them. The length of the CDR3 is 13 residues. Clones were read by immunoSEQ multiplex PCR, and TCRdb kept only the in-frame ones, dropping some. The data show around 190,000 clones, and the top ten clones hold approximately 2.2%. The data originate from a study of control samples from healthy donors and cancer patients. The chain carries TRBV6-5 and TRBJ2-5; possible D gene TRBD1, 6 bases. Source material: blood. This sequence originates from a woman in her twenties or thirties in good health. In DNA, the CDR3 is TGTGCCAGCAGTAACAGGGCGTCGGAGACCCAGTACTTC. Its translation is CASSNRASETQYF.